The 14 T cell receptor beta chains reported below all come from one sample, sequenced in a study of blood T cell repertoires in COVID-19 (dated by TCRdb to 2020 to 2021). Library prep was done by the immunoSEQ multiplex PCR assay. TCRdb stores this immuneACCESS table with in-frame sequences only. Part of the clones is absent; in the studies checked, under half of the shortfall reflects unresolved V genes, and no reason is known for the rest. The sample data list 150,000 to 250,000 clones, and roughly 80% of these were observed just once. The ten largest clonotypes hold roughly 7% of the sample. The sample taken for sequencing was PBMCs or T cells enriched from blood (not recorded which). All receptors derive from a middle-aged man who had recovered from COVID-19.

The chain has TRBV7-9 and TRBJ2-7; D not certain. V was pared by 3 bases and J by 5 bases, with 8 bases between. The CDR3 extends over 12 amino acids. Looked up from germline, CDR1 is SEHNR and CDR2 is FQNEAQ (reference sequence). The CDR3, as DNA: TGTGCCAGCAGCTTGCACGCGAACGAGCAGTACTTC. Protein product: CASSLHANEQYF.

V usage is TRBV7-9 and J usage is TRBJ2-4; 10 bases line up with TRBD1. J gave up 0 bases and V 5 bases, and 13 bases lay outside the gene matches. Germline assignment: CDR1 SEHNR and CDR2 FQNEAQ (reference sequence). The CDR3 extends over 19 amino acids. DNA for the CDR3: TGTGCCAGCAGCCAACCGGGACAGGGGACGACGCTAGCCAAAAACATTCAGTACTTC. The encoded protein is CASSQPGQGTTLAKNIQYF.

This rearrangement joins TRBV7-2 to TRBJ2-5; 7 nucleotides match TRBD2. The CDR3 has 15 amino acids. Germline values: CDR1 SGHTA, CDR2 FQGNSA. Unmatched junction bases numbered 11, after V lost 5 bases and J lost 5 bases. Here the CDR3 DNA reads TGTGCCAGCAGCCTACCGCGGACTAGACGGGAGACCCAGTACTTC. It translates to CASSLPRTRRETQYF. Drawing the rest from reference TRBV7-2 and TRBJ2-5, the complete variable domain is GAGVSQSPSNKVTEKGKDVELRCDPISGHTALYWYRQSLGQGLEFLIYFQGNSAPDKSGLPSDRFSAERTGGSVSTLTIQRTQQEDSAVYLCASSLPRTRRETQYFGPGTRLLVL.

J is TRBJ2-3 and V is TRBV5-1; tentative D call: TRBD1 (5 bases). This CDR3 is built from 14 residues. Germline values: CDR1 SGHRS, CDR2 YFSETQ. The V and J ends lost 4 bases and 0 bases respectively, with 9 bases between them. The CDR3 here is CASSIDRSTDTQYF. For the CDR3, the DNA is TGCGCCAGCAGCATCGACAGAAGCACAGATACGCAGTATTTT.

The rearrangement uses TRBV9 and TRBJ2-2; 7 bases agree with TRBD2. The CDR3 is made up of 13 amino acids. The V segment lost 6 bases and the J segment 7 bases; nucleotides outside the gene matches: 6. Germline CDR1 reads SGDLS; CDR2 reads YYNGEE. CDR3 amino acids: CASTARGVGELFF. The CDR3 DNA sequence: TGTGCCAGCACCGCTCGGGGGGTCGGGGAGCTGTTTTTT.

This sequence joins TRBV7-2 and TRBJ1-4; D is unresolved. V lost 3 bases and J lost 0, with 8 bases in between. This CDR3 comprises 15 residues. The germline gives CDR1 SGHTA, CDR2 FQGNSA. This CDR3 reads CASSFFLTTNEKLFF. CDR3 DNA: TGTGCCAGCAGCTTTTTCCTTACAACTAATGAAAAACTGTTTTTT.

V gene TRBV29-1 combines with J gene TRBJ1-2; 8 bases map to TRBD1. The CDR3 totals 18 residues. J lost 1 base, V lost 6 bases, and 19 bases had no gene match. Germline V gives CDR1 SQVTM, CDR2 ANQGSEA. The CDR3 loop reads CSVDRFREDRAVNYGYTF. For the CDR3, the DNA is TGCAGCGTGGATAGGTTTCGCGAGGACAGGGCCGTTAACTATGGCTACACCTTC.

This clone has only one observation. CDR3 loop: CASSLLTGGMSEAFF. CDR3 bases: TGTGCCAGCAGTTTATTGACAGGGGGGATGTCTGAAGCTTTCTTT. The chain is built from TRBV28 and TRBJ1-1; 9 bases align to TRBD1. The CDR3 is made up of 15 amino acids. Germline CDR1 reads MDHEN; CDR2 reads SYDVKM. The V segment lost 1 base and the J segment 6 bases; nucleotides outside the gene matches: 6. The variable domain in full, completed from reference TRBV28 and TRBJ1-1, reads DVKVTQSSRYLVKRTGEKVFLECVQDMDHENMFWYRQDPGLGLRLIYFSYDVKMKEKGDIPEGYSVSREKKERFSLILESASTNQTSMYLCASSLLTGGMSEAFFGQGTRLTVV.

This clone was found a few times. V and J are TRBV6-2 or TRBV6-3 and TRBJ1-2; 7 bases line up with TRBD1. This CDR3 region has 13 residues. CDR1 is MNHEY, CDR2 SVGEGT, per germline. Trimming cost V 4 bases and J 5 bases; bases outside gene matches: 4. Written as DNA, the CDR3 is TGTGCCAGCAGTTCACAGGGGTTGTATGGCTACACCTTC. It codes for CASSSQGLYGYTF.

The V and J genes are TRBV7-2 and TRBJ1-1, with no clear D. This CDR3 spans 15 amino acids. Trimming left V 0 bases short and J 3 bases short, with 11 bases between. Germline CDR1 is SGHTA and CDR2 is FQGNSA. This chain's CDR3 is CASSLALWGDTEAFF. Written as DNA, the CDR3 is TGTGCCAGCAGCTTAGCCCTCTGGGGAGACACTGAAGCTTTCTTT.

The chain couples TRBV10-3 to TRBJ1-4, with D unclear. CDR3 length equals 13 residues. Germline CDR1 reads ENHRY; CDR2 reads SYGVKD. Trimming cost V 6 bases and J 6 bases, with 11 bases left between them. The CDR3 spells CAISPSADEKLFF. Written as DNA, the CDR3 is TGTGCCATCAGCCCGAGCGCGGATGAAAAACTGTTTTTT.

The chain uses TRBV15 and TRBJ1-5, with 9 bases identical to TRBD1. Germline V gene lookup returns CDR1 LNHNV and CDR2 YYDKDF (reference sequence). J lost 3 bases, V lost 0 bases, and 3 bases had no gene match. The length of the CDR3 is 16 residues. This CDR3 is CATSRDGQGFNQPQHF. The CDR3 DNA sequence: TGTGCCACCAGCAGAGATGGACAGGGGTTCAATCAGCCCCAGCATTTT.

The DNA of the CDR3 is TGCGCCAGCAGCCAAGAAAGCGCCAGTGTCGTCTATGGCTACACCTTC. Translated, it gives CASSQESASVVYGYTF. V gene TRBV4-3 combines with J gene TRBJ1-2; no firm D call. With 0 bases removed from V and 4 bases from J, the gap between germline ends came to 15 bases. The CDR3 is 16 residues long. Germline CDR1 and CDR2: LGHNA and YSLEER.

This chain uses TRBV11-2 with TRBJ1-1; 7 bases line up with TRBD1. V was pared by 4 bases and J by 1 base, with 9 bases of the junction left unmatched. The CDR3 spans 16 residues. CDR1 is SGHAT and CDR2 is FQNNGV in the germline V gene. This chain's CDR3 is CASSSVRDRENTEAFF. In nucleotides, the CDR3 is TGTGCCAGCAGCTCCGTCCGGGACAGAGAGAACACTGAAGCTTTCTTT.